These 29 T cell receptor beta chains came from one sample sequenced in a study of cytomegalovirus exposure and HLA in healthy donors (dated by TCRdb to about 2017). Preparation of the library involved the immunoSEQ multiplex PCR assay. For the multiplex PCR, a mixture combining 60 forward primers for TCR Vbeta segments and 13 reverse primers for TCR Jbeta segments was used. This is the immuneACCESS table as TCRdb keeps it, with only in-frame sequences that have V and J called. A part of the clones is gone; compared with another copy, unresolved V genes explain less than half, and the rest is unexplained. This sample lists approximately 240,000 clones; roughly 91% were detected once. The ten largest clonotypes hold roughly 1% of the sample. Sample: PBMCs. All receptors derive from a woman aged 18-30 years in good health and CMV-seronegative.

V and J are TRBV4-3 and TRBJ1-6; D is perhaps TRBD1 (6 bases). Germline V gene sequence: CDR1 LGHNA, CDR2 YSLEER. The V end was cut by 0 bases, the J end by 9 bases, with 9 bases between. This CDR3 has 14 residues. Here the CDR3 reads CASSQETGPSPLHF. The DNA of the CDR3 is TGCGCCAGCAGCCAAGAAACAGGGCCTTCACCCCTCCACTTT.

The chain couples TRBV5-1 to TRBJ1-3; 7 nucleotides align to TRBD1. The CDR3 has 16 amino acids. The V and J ends lost 4 bases and 4 bases, in that order; junction bases with no gene match: 11. Germline V CDR1 and CDR2: SGHRS, YFSETQ. CDR3 protein: CASSRLEGAMGNTIYF. The DNA of the CDR3 is TGCGCCAGCAGCCGATTGGAGGGGGCTATGGGAAACACCATATATTTT.

This chain links TRBV16 with TRBJ1-1; D is uncertain. This CDR3 has 14 residues. Germline CDR1 is KGHSY and CDR2 is FQNENV. V was shortened by 0 bases and J by 6 bases, with 11 bases between the two germline ends. The CDR3 sequence: CASSQSRGGAEAFF. CDR3 nucleotide sequence: TGTGCCAGCAGCCAATCGCGGGGTGGGGCTGAAGCTTTCTTT.

The CDR3 spells CASSPDSGTSGWETQYF. CDR3 DNA: TGTGCCAGCAGCCCTGACTCCGGGACTAGCGGGTGGGAGACCCAGTACTTC. V gene TRBV27 combines with J gene TRBJ2-5; 12 bases are shared with TRBD2. In germline, CDR1 is MNHEY, CDR2 SMNVEV (reference sequence). Unmatched junction bases numbered 13, after V lost 6 bases and J lost 5 bases. The CDR3 loop spans 17 amino acids.

The chain uses TRBV4-3 and TRBJ1-1; 10 positions agree with TRBD1. The CDR3 is 17 residues long. Trimming took 1 base from V and 2 from J; bases not matched to a gene: 7. Germline V gene lookup returns CDR1 LGHNA and CDR2 YSLEER. The CDR3 loop is CASSQGPGTGDNTEAFF. CDR3 DNA sequence: TGCGCCAGCAGCCAAGGCCCCGGGACAGGGGACAACACTGAAGCTTTCTTT.

This clone showed up just a few times. The genes are TRBV7-2 and TRBJ1-2, with a weak D call TRBD1 (5 bases). Per germline, CDR1 SGHTA and CDR2 FQGNSA. Trimming took 1 base from V and 8 from J, leaving 17 bases between them. This CDR3 spans 15 amino acids. CDR3 nucleotide sequence: TGTGCCAGCAGCTTAGGATCAGGGCCGAGTACAGGCTACACCTTC. It translates to CASSLGSGPSTGYTF. Based on the CDR3 plus reference TRBV7-2 and TRBJ1-2, the full variable domain is GAGVSQSPSNKVTEKGKDVELRCDPISGHTALYWYRQSLGQGLEFLIYFQGNSAPDKSGLPSDRFSAERTGGSVSTLTIQRTQQEDSAVYLCASSLGSGPSTGYTFGSGTRLTVV.

The V gene is TRBV7-9, the J gene TRBJ2-5; a weak D match, TRBD1 (6 bases). The CDR3 is 15 amino acids. CDR1 and CDR2 from the germline V gene are SEHNR and FQNEAQ (reference sequence). V was clipped by 1 base and J by 5 bases, with 14 bases between them. CDR3 sequence: CASSLGGGELETQYF. DNA of the CDR3: TGTGCCAGCAGCTTAGGTGGGGGCGAATTGGAGACCCAGTACTTC.

This chain connects TRBV4-2 to TRBJ1-1; D possibly corresponds to TRBD1 (5 bases). In germline, CDR1 is LGHNA, CDR2 YNFKEQ. V lost 0 bases and J lost 5, with 13 bases in between. This CDR3 comprises 15 residues. The CDR3 is CASSQDGGGRTEAFF. The CDR3 region has the DNA TGTGCCAGCAGCCAAGATGGGGGGGGGAGGACTGAAGCTTTCTTT.

The rearrangement uses TRBV13 and TRBJ2-2, with 7 bases lining up with TRBD2. Germline assignment: CDR1 PRHDT and CDR2 FYEKMQ (reference sequence). The CDR3 is 14 amino acids. V lost 7 bases and J lost 3; bases outside the gene matches: 5. In DNA form, the CDR3 reads TGTGCCAGCACTGCTGGGGGGGACACCGGGGAGCTGTTTTTT. It is translated as CASTAGGDTGELFF.

The genes are TRBV4-1 and TRBJ1-1; no definite D call. Trimming cost V 2 bases and J 6 bases, with 19 bases left between them. The length of the CDR3 is 16 residues. Germline CDR1 is MGHRA and CDR2 is YSYEKL. The CDR3 coding sequence is TGCGCCAGCAGCCAACGTGAATTGGTAGCGTCCCCTGAAGCTTTCTTT. It translates to CASSQRELVASPEAFF.

This chain joins TRBV2 and TRBJ2-7; 8 positions match TRBD1. Per germline, CDR1 SNHLY and CDR2 FYNNEI. J was trimmed by 6 bases and V by 2 bases; bases with no gene match: 6. The CDR3 length is 14 residues. In DNA form, the CDR3 reads TGTGCCAGCAGTGAAAGACAGGGGATCGCCGAGCAGTACTTC. It specifies CASSERQGIAEQYF.

The chain links TRBV5-1 to TRBJ2-1, with a tentative D call TRBD2 (6 bases). The V end was cut by 0 bases, the J end by 0 bases, with 10 bases between. The length of the CDR3 is 16 residues. Per the germline V gene, CDR1 is SGHRS and CDR2 is YFSETQ. The CDR3 nucleotides are TGCGCCAGCAGCTTGGATAGCGGTAGCTCCTACAATGAGCAGTTCTTC. Translated, it gives CASSLDSGSSYNEQFF.

This clone was seen once. The chain carries TRBV19 and TRBJ2-3, with 10 bases fitting TRBD2. V trimming: 3 bases; J trimming: 6 bases; junction bases outside the gene matches: 3. CDR3 length equals 14 residues. The germline CDR1 and CDR2 sequences are LNHDA and SQIVND (reference sequence). The CDR3 spells CASSMTSGYDTQYF. The CDR3 DNA reads as TGTGCCAGTAGTATGACTAGCGGGTACGATACGCAGTATTTT. The complete variable domain, with remaining parts taken from reference TRBV19 and TRBJ2-3, reads DGGITQSPKYLFRKEGQNVTLSCEQNLNHDAMYWYRQDPGQGLRLIYYSQIVNDFQKGDIAEGYSVSREKKESFPLTVTSAQKNPTAFYLCASSMTSGYDTQYFGPGTRLTVL.

The chain combines TRBV5-1 with TRBJ2-7; D is undetermined. The V end was cut by 4 bases, the J end by 0 bases, with 11 bases between. CDR1 and CDR2 (germline): SGHRS, YFSETQ. This CDR3 spans 14 amino acids. This CDR3 is CASSAHSSSYEQYF. In DNA form, the CDR3 reads TGCGCCAGCAGCGCCCACTCGAGCTCCTACGAGCAGTACTTC.

The rearrangement uses TRBV6-5 and TRBJ1-6, with TRBD1 identical over 7 bases. With 6 bases clipped from V and 6 bases from J, the junction kept 5 bases outside the gene matches. CDR3 length: 14 amino acids. From germline, CDR1 is MNHEY and CDR2 SVGAGI. The CDR3 spells CASSSGQTNSPLHF. The CDR3 DNA reads TGTGCCAGCAGCTCGGGACAGACTAATTCACCCCTCCACTTT.

This chain links TRBV7-8 with TRBJ1-3; D uncertain. Germline CDR1 is SGHVS and CDR2 is FQNEAQ. V was pared by 5 bases and J by 0 bases, with 14 bases between. This CDR3 is 16 amino acids long. As DNA, the CDR3 is TGTGCCAGCAGCCCCCCCGGTCTGATCTCTGGAAACACCATATATTTT. As protein: CASSPPGLISGNTIYF.

The V and J genes are TRBV6-6 and TRBJ1-5, with D possibly being TRBD1 (6 bases). Trimming left V 6 bases short and J 5 bases short, with 11 bases between. The CDR3 spans 13 residues. Germline CDR1 is MNHNY and CDR2 is SVGAGI (reference sequence). The CDR3 reads CASRTDRYQPQHF. The CDR3 nucleotides read TGTGCCAGCAGAACCGACAGGTATCAGCCCCAGCATTTT.

The chain couples TRBV11-3 to TRBJ2-1, with D perhaps matching TRBD1 (6 bases). The V end lost 5 bases, the J end lost 4 bases, and 15 bases lay between the germline ends. This CDR3 region has 15 residues. The germline V gene encodes CDR1 SGHNT and CDR2 YENEEA. This CDR3 reads CASSAYKDSYNEQFF. For the CDR3, the DNA is TGTGCCAGCAGCGCCTACAAGGACAGTTACAATGAGCAGTTCTTC.

J is TRBJ1-1 and V is TRBV18; D not certain. V lost 6 bases, J lost 4 bases, and 12 bases lay in between. Germline CDR1 and CDR2: KGHSH and LQKENI. This CDR3 region has 13 residues. The CDR3 sequence: CASSQLDSTEAFF. CDR3 sequence (DNA): TGTGCCAGCTCCCAACTCGATAGCACTGAAGCTTTCTTT. The complete variable domain, with remaining parts taken from reference TRBV18 and TRBJ1-1, reads NAGVMQNPRHLVRRRGQEARLRCSPMKGHSHVYWYRQLPEEGLKFMVYLQKENIIDESGMPKERFSAEFPKEGPSILRIQQVVRGDSAAYFCASSQLDSTEAFFGQGTRLTVV.

The CDR3 protein is CASSLTSGYEQYF. CDR3 nucleotides: TGCGCCAGCAGCTTGACGTCGGGCTACGAGCAGTACTTC. The V and J genes are TRBV5-1 and TRBJ2-7, with D hard to call. The CDR3 consists of 13 residues. Germline CDR1 SGHRS, CDR2 YFSETQ. V was clipped by 1 base and J by 3 bases, with 8 bases between them.

The chain joins TRBV2 to TRBJ1-6; TRBD1 agrees at 8 bases. After removal of 6 bases from V and 7 bases from J, the junction contained 8 bases not matched to a gene. Germline V gene lookup returns CDR1 SNHLY and CDR2 FYNNEI. This CDR3 has 15 residues. CDR3 in amino acids: CASSAYDRGNSPLHF. The CDR3 DNA follows: TGTGCCAGCAGCGCATACGACAGGGGAAATTCACCCCTCCACTTT.

The J gene is TRBJ1-2, the V gene TRBV14, with no clear D. The V gene lost 4 bases and the J gene lost 5 bases, with 17 bases spanning the gap. Germline lookup yields CDR1 SGHDN and CDR2 FVKESK. The CDR3 totals 15 residues. CDR3 region: CASSPWGAAGYGYTF. CDR3 nucleotide sequence: TGTGCCAGCAGCCCTTGGGGAGCGGCAGGATATGGCTACACCTTC.

CDR3: CASSEALLGGKSSGANVLTF. The CDR3 DNA reads TGTGCCAGCAGTGAAGCGCTTCTAGGCGGTAAGAGCTCTGGGGCCAACGTCCTGACTTTC. This chain connects TRBV2 to TRBJ2-6; no clear D gene. The CDR3 length is 20 residues. Germline V gene lookup returns CDR1 SNHLY and CDR2 FYNNEI. V lost 0 bases to trimming and J lost 0 bases, with 18 bases between them.

This clone was found a few times. This chain joins TRBV5-6 and TRBJ1-5, with 9 bases matching TRBD1. There are 15 residues in the CDR3. Looked up from germline, CDR1 is SGHDT and CDR2 is YYEEEE. The J segment lost 2 bases and the V segment lost 5 bases, leaving 5 bases of the junction unmatched. The CDR3 DNA reads as TGTGCCAGCAGGCCGGACAGGGGTGGCAATCAGCCCCAGCATTTT. Its translation is CASRPDRGGNQPQHF.

The V call is TRBV5-4, the J call TRBJ2-7; 8 nucleotides match TRBD2. Germline V CDR1 and CDR2: SGHNT, YYREEE (reference sequence). V shed 2 bases and J 5 bases; nucleotides not matched to a gene: 9. CDR3 length: 15 residues. The CDR3 here is CASSFVGGGMDEQYF. The CDR3 DNA sequence: TGTGCCAGCAGCTTCGTCGGGGGGGGTATGGACGAGCAGTACTTC.

This sequence joins TRBV27 and TRBJ1-1; a possible D gene is TRBD1 (5 bases). CDR3 length equals 16 residues. Trimming pared 5 bases from V and 0 bases from J, leaving 16 bases between. CDR1 is MNHEY, CDR2 SMNVEV, per germline (reference sequence). The CDR3: CASSGERTTVNTEAFF. The CDR3 bases are TGTGCCAGCAGTGGAGAAAGGACAACCGTGAACACTGAAGCTTTCTTT.

The chain carries TRBV5-1 and TRBJ1-2, with 12 bases lining up with TRBD1. Germline trimming cut 4 bases from V and 4 bases from J; bases unmatched to any gene: 2. CDR1 SGHRS and CDR2 YFSETQ come from the germline V gene. CDR3 length: 14 residues. CDR3 DNA sequence: TGCGCCAGCAGCGGGACAGGGGGCAGCTATGGCTACACCTTC. This gives the protein CASSGTGGSYGYTF.

The gene calls are TRBV6-5 and TRBJ2-7; 7 bases are a match to TRBD2. This CDR3 has 15 residues. Germline values: CDR1 MNHEY, CDR2 SVGAGI. V lost 2 bases and J lost 3; bases outside the gene matches: 7. The CDR3 reads CASSYPVAGSYEQYF. In nucleotides, the CDR3 is TGTGCCAGCAGTTACCCCGTAGCGGGTAGCTACGAGCAGTACTTC.

This sequence joins TRBV2 and TRBJ1-1, with D perhaps matching TRBD1 (5 bases). V lost 4 bases and J 1 base, leaving 7 bases between the germline ends. This CDR3 spans 13 amino acids. Germline V gives CDR1 SNHLY, CDR2 FYNNEI. The CDR3: CASSGRANTEAFF. The CDR3, as DNA: TGTGCCAGCAGTGGCAGGGCGAACACTGAAGCTTTCTTT.